A single sample is the source of the 19 T cell receptor beta chains below, sequenced in a study of blood T cell repertoires in COVID-19. Data came from immunoSEQ multiplex PCR; TCRdb stores just in-frame clones and leaves some out. Among under 350,000 clones listed, approximately 87% were seen once. Specimen: peripheral blood. Every receptor here comes from a man aged 55 to 70 who had recovered from COVID-19.

This rearrangement joins TRBV4-1 to TRBJ1-1; D not certain. Trimming removed 3 bases at V and 10 bases at J, with 15 bases between. The germline CDR1 and CDR2 sequences are MGHRA and YSYEKL. There are 13 residues in the CDR3. The CDR3 DNA reads as TGCGCCAGCAGCCACCCTCAGAGGAGGAGAGCTTTCTTT. Its translation is CASSHPQRRRAFF.

The sample holds one count of this clone. The chain uses TRBV14 and TRBJ2-7; 9 bases fit TRBD1. The CDR3 spans 19 residues. Trimming at V came to 1 base and at J to 2 bases, leaving 15 bases not matched to a gene. Germline lookup yields CDR1 SGHDN and CDR2 FVKESK. The CDR3 region is CASSQVGQGTIRSTYEQYF. CDR3 coding DNA: TGTGCCAGCAGCCAAGTTGGACAGGGGACCATACGATCTACCTACGAGCAGTACTTC.

This rearrangement joins TRBV6-5 to TRBJ1-1; TRBD1 matches at 7 bases. With V trimmed by 6 bases and J by 2 bases, 3 bases remained unmatched. This CDR3 is 13 amino acids long. Per germline, CDR1 MNHEY and CDR2 SVGAGI. The CDR3 DNA is TGTGCCAGCAGGAACAGGGGTAACACTGAAGCTTTCTTT. It is translated as CASRNRGNTEAFF.

The V and J genes are TRBV27 and TRBJ1-2; TRBD1 matches at 7 bases. From germline, CDR1 is MNHEY and CDR2 SMNVEV (reference sequence). This CDR3 region has 13 residues. V was clipped by 2 bases and J by 7 bases; unmatched bases: 4. CDR3 sequence reads: CASSLHRGGGYTF. The CDR3 nucleotides are TGTGCCAGCAGTTTACACAGGGGCGGTGGCTACACCTTC.

The V gene is TRBV25-1, the J gene TRBJ2-7, with 12 nucleotides matching TRBD2. The trim removed 2 bases at V and 6 bases at J, leaving 8 bases unmatched. The CDR3 length is 16 residues. The germline V gene has CDR1 MGHDK and CDR2 SYGVNS. The CDR3 sequence: CASSEPTLAGGSEQYF. In DNA form, the CDR3 reads TGTGCCAGCAGTGAACCTACACTAGCGGGAGGTTCCGAGCAGTACTTC.

The chain employs TRBV5-1 and TRBJ1-1; D remains ambiguous. V dropped 2 bases and J dropped 6 bases, with 11 bases sitting between them. Germline values: CDR1 SGHRS, CDR2 YFSETQ. The CDR3 has 13 amino acids. The CDR3 nucleotides read TGCGCCAGCAGCTTCGAGCGGTGGGCTGAAGCTTTCTTT. This gives the protein CASSFERWAEAFF.

This chain links TRBV6-5 with TRBJ2-7, with D hard to call. The germline V and J ends were trimmed by 5 bases and 6 bases, with 14 bases remaining between them. CDR3 length: 13 amino acids. Germline assignment: CDR1 MNHEY and CDR2 SVGAGI. The CDR3 DNA reads TGTGCCAGCAGTCCACGCGGAACCCGCGAGCAGTACTTC. Its translation: CASSPRGTREQYF.

Only a few counts were recorded for this clone. J is TRBJ2-7 and V is TRBV7-3; 7 bases fit TRBD2. This CDR3 contains 11 residues. After removal of 4 bases from V and 7 bases from J, the junction contained 1 base not matched to a gene. The germline CDR1 and CDR2 sequences are SGHTA and FQGTGA. CDR3 protein: CASSSGGEQYF. The DNA of the CDR3 is TGTGCCAGCAGCTCCGGGGGGGAGCAGTACTTC.

This clone appeared a few times. This chain connects TRBV30 to TRBJ1-5; D gene uncertain. The CDR3 spans 14 residues. Germline CDR1 is GTSNPN and CDR2 is SVGIG (reference sequence). V was pared by 0 bases and J by 4 bases, with 10 bases between. As DNA, the CDR3 is TGTGCCTGGAGTGTAAATAGCGCTAATCAGCCCCAGCATTTT. Translating it yields CAWSVNSANQPQHF.

This chain's CDR3 is CASGQGLGYTF. In nucleotides, the CDR3 is TGTGCCAGCGGCCAGGGACTAGGCTACACCTTC. This chain joins TRBV12-3 or TRBV12-4 and TRBJ1-2; perhaps TRBD1 as D (5 bases). Trimming pared 8 bases from V and 8 bases from J, leaving 12 bases between. The CDR3 consists of 11 residues.

The rearrangement links TRBV27 to TRBJ2-5, with TRBD2 matching over 8 bases. The V and J ends lost 5 bases and 7 bases, in that order; junction bases with no gene match: 24. The CDR3 extends over 19 amino acids. CDR1 and CDR2 (germline): MNHEY, SMNVEV (reference sequence). CDR3 loop: CASSPRSGAVRDGGGTQYF. The CDR3 DNA follows: TGTGCCAGCAGTCCCCGTAGCGGGGCCGTAAGAGACGGAGGTGGGACCCAGTACTTC.

The chain employs TRBV4-1 and TRBJ1-1; D may be TRBD1 (5 bases). Germline values: CDR1 MGHRA, CDR2 YSYEKL. The CDR3 covers 14 residues. V was cut by 4 bases and J by 2 bases, with 11 bases left in between. CDR3: CASSPDILNTEAFF. The CDR3 DNA sequence: TGCGCCAGCAGCCCGGACATCCTAAACACTGAAGCTTTCTTT.

This clone has more than one count but fewer than ten. This chain connects TRBV12-5 to TRBJ2-2; TRBD1 matches 9 bases. The CDR3 runs 16 residues. Looked up from germline, CDR1 is LGHNT and CDR2 is FRNRAP. Trimming removed 6 bases from V and 5 bases from J; junction bases left unmatched: 10. Here the CDR3 reads CASGRTGQGSTGELFF. The CDR3 DNA follows: TGTGCTAGTGGCCGGACCGGACAGGGGTCAACCGGGGAGCTGTTTTTT.

CDR3 sequence reads: CASSELGGNVANYGYTF. The CDR3 DNA sequence: TGTGCCAGCAGTGAATTGGGAGGGAACGTCGCTAACTATGGCTACACCTTC. The J gene is TRBJ1-2, the V gene TRBV6-1; D uncertain. V lost 2 bases to trimming and J lost 0 bases, with 16 bases between them. Germline V CDR1 and CDR2: MNHNS, SASEGT. The CDR3 length is 17 residues.

The chain couples TRBV5-5 to TRBJ1-5; 10 bases fit TRBD1. Germline V gives CDR1 SGHKS, CDR2 YYEKEE (reference sequence). Trimming at V came to 5 bases and at J to 4 bases, leaving 9 bases not matched to a gene. The CDR3 is 16 amino acids. This chain's CDR3 is CASRWGQGNKNQPQHF. The CDR3 DNA reads TGTGCCAGCAGGTGGGGACAGGGGAATAAAAATCAGCCCCAGCATTTT.

The chain employs TRBV23-1 and TRBJ1-1, with D possibly being TRBD1 (6 bases). TRBV23-1 is an open reading frame, and its role is uncertain. V shed 2 bases and J shed 1 base, with 17 bases lying between them. This CDR3 contains 17 residues. Here the CDR3 reads CASSQSGGETGNTEAFF. DNA of the CDR3: TGCGCCAGCAGTCAAAGCGGGGGGGAGACAGGGAACACTGAAGCTTTCTTT.

The genes are TRBV5-6 and TRBJ1-2; D not resolved. V lost 3 bases and J 4 bases, leaving 7 bases between the germline ends. Germline CDR1 is SGHDT and CDR2 is YYEEEE. The CDR3 extends over 12 amino acids. The CDR3 is CASSSYSYGYTF. The CDR3, as DNA: TGTGCCAGCAGCTCCTACAGCTATGGCTACACCTTC.

This sequence joins TRBV5-8 and TRBJ2-1, with TRBD1 as a possible D gene (5 bases). Germline V gene sequence: CDR1 SGHTS, CDR2 YDEGEE. Trimming shortened V by 0 bases and J by 3 bases, and 7 bases separated the two germline ends. The CDR3 runs 14 residues. CDR3: CASSLGQSYNEQFF. The DNA for the CDR3 is TGTGCCAGCAGCTTGGGACAGAGCTACAATGAGCAGTTCTTC.

This chain uses TRBV2 with TRBJ1-5; 8 bases are shared with TRBD1. V dropped 3 bases and J dropped 5; count of bases not matched to a gene: 6. Germline V gene lookup returns CDR1 SNHLY and CDR2 FYNNEI. This CDR3 is 15 amino acids long. The CDR3 bases are TGTGCCAGCAGTGACCTGCAGGGGGCGTATCAGCCCCAGCATTTT. Protein product: CASSDLQGAYQPQHF.